The clone carrying this T cell receptor beta chain was picked up many times. These data are taken from a study of low-dose radiotherapy and immunotherapy resistance in tumors. Primers targeting TRAV and TRBV primed first-strand cDNA, covering alpha and beta chains. Amplification of TCRs used a constant-region primer and V-primer adapter for 20 PCR cycles. TCRdb itself ran the reads through MiXCR, one entry per CDR3 protein. The sample contains about 97,000 distinct CDR3 sequences, less than 25% of which appear only once. The time point was: after trial treatment. Treatment in this sample: LDRT plus nivolumab, ipilimumab, low-dose cyclophosphamide and aspirin (RACIN trial). Every donor was treated with nivolumab, ipilimumab, aspirin, low-dose cyclophosphamide and also low-dose radiotherapy. This TCR was sampled from a male donor with prostate cancer. Here the sequenced sample was PBMCs, taken after low-dose radiotherapy plus immunotherapy.

The CDR3 DNA follows: TGTGCCAGCAGCAGGGGGCCTCTGGAGACCCAGTACTTC. Protein: CASSRGPLETQYF. The rearrangement joins TRBV11-1 to TRBJ2-5; TRBD1 matches 7 bases. Losses at the gene ends were 5 bases for V and 5 bases for J; bases not matched to a gene: 5. From germline, CDR1 is SGHAT and CDR2 FQDESV (reference sequence). The CDR3 has 13 residues. Using reference TRBV11-1 and TRBJ2-5 for the parts outside the CDR3, the full variable domain is EAEVAQSPRYKITEKSQAVAFWCDPISGHATLYWYRQILGQGPELLVQFQDESVVDDSQLPKDRFSAERLKGVDSTLKIQPAELGDSAMYLCASSRGPLETQYFGPGTRLLVL.